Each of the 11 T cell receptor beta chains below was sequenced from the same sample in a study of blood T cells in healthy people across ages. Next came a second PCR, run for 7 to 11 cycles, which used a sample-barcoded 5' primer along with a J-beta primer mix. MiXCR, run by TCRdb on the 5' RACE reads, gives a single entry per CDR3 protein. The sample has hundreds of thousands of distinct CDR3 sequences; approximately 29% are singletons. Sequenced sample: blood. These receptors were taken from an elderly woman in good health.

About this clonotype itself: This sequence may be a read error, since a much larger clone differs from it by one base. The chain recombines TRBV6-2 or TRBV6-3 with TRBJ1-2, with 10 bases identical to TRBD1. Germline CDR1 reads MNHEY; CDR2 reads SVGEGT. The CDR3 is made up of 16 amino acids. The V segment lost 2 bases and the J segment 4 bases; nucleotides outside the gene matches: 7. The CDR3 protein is CASSYGTGAPRYGYTF. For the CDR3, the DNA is TGTGCCAGCAGTTACGGGACAGGGGCTCCACGCTATGGCTACACCTTC.

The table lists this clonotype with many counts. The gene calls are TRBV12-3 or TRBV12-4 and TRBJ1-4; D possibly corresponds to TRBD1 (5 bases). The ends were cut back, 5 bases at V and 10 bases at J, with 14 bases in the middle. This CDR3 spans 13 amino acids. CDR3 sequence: CASSQLSGRKLFF. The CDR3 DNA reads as TGTGCCAGCAGTCAACTGTCAGGGAGAAAACTGTTTTTT.

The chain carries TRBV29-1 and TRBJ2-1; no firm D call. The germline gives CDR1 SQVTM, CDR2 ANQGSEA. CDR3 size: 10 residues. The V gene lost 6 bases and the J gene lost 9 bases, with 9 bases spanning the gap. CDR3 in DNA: TGCAGCGTATCAACTCCTGAGCAGTTCTTC. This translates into CSVSTPEQFF.

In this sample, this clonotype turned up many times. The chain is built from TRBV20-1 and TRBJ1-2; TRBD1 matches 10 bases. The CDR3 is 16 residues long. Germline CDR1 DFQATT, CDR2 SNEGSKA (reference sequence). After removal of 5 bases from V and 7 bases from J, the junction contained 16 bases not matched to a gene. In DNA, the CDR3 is TGCAGTGCTTTACTGACCGGGACAGGGGCGATCGGTGGCTACACCTTC. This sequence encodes CSALLTGTGAIGGYTF.

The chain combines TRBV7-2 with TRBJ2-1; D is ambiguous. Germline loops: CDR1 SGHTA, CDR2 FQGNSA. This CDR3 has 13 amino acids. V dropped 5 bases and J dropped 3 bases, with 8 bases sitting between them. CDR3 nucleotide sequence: TGTGCCAGCAGCCGACGCGACTACAATGAGCAGTTCTTC. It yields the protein CASSRRDYNEQFF. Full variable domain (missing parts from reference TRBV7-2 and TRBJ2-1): GAGVSQSPSNKVTEKGKDVELRCDPISGHTALYWYRQSLGQGLEFLIYFQGNSAPDKSGLPSDRFSAERTGGSVSTLTIQRTQQEDSAVYLCASSRRDYNEQFFGPGTRLTVL.

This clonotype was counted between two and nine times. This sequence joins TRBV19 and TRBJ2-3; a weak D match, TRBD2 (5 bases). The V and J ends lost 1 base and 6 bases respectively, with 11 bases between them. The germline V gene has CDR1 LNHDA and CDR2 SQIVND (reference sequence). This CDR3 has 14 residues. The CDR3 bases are TGTGCCAGTAGTATAGGTCAGACTACCGATACGCAGTATTTT. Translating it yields CASSIGQTTDTQYF. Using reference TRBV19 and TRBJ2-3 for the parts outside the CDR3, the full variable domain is DGGITQSPKYLFRKEGQNVTLSCEQNLNHDAMYWYRQDPGQGLRLIYYSQIVNDFQKGDIAEGYSVSREKKESFPLTVTSAQKNPTAFYLCASSIGQTTDTQYFGPGTRLTVL.

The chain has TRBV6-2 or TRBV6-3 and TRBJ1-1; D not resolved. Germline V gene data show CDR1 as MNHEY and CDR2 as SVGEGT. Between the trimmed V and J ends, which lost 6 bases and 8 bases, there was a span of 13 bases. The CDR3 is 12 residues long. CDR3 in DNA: TGTGCCAGCAGCGTTCCCGTTGGGGAAGCTTTCTTT. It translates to CASSVPVGEAFF.

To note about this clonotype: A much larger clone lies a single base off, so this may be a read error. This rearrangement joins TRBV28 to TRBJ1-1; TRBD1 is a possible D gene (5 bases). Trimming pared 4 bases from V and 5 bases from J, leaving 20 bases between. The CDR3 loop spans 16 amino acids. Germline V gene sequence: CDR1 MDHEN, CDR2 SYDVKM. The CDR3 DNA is TGTGCCAGCAGTTACCCCAGGGTAATGAGTGGGACTGAAGCTTTCTTT. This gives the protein CASSYPRVMSGTEAFF.

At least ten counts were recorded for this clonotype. CDR3 in amino acids: CASSPSAYSYEQYF. CDR3 sequence (DNA): TGTGCCAGCAGCCCTTCAGCGTACTCCTACGAGCAGTACTTC. This rearrangement joins TRBV9 to TRBJ2-7; D not certain. This CDR3 spans 14 amino acids. Trimming removed 4 bases from V and 0 bases from J, with 11 bases in between. In germline, CDR1 is SGDLS, CDR2 YYNGEE. The full variable domain, rest sourced from reference TRBV9 and TRBJ2-7, is DSGVTQTPKHLITATGQRVTLRCSPRSGDLSVYWYQQSLDQGLQFLIQYYNGEERAKGNILERFSAQQFPDLHSELNLSSLELGDSALYFCASSPSAYSYEQYFGPGTRLTVT.

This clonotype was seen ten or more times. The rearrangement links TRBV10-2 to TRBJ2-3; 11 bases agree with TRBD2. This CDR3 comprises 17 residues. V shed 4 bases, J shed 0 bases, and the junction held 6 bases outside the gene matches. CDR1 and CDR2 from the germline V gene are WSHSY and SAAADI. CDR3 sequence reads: CASSAASGGSSTDTQYF. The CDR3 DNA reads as TGCGCCAGCAGTGCGGCTAGCGGGGGGTCTAGCACAGATACGCAGTATTTT.

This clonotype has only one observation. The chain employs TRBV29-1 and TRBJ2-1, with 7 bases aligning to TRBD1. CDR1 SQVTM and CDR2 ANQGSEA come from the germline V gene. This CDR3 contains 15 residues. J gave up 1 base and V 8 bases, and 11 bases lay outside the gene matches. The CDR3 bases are TGCAGCACAACAGACAGGGTGTCGTCCTACAATGAGCAGTTCTTC. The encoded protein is CSTTDRVSSYNEQFF.